These 17 T cell receptor beta chains came from one sample sequenced in a study of cytomegalovirus exposure and HLA in healthy donors (TCRdb year 2017). Libraries were prepared through the immunoSEQ multiplex PCR assay. For the multiplex PCR, a mixture combining 60 forward primers for TCR Vbeta segments and 13 reverse primers for TCR Jbeta segments was used. TCRdb took over this immuneACCESS table, retaining in-frame rearrangements with V and J assigned. Such tables are incomplete; in checked studies, under half of the missing clones stem from an unresolved V gene, and the remainder is unexplained. This sample holds some 140,000 clones; 60% to 85% were observed only once. The top ten clones comprise roughly 4% of the sample. The sample taken for sequencing was PBMCs. The receptors derive from a woman in her forties in good health and CMV-seronegative.

The CDR3 DNA reads as TGTGCCAGCAGCACCTGGAGGTCGGCGGGAGATAATGAGCAGTTCTTC. The encoded protein is CASSTWRSAGDNEQFF. The chain couples TRBV7-9 to TRBJ2-1; 7 bases map to TRBD2. This CDR3 spans 16 amino acids. The trim removed 5 bases at V and 7 bases at J, leaving 14 bases unmatched. The germline CDR1 and CDR2 sequences are SEHNR and FQNEAQ (reference sequence).

The rearrangement links TRBV6-1 to TRBJ2-1, with 7 bases matching TRBD1. The V segment lost 5 bases and the J segment 6 bases; nucleotides outside the gene matches: 10. Germline V lookup: CDR1 MNHNS, CDR2 SASEGT. The CDR3 length is 15 residues. CDR3 sequence: CASSPPGQRANEQFF. Here the CDR3 DNA reads TGTGCCAGCAGTCCACCGGGACAGAGGGCCAATGAGCAGTTCTTC.

V usage is TRBV6-1 and J usage is TRBJ1-1, with D perhaps matching TRBD1 (6 bases). Germline V gene data show CDR1 as MNHNS and CDR2 as SASEGT. CDR3 size: 14 residues. Trimming took 6 bases from V and 0 from J, leaving 11 bases between them. The chain's CDR3 is CASRETGMNTEAFF. In DNA, the CDR3 is TGTGCCAGCAGAGAGACAGGTATGAACACTGAAGCTTTCTTT.

V usage is TRBV2 and J usage is TRBJ1-2; no clear D. The CDR3 is 13 residues long. Trimming pared 2 bases from V and 2 bases from J, leaving 6 bases between. Germline CDR1 is SNHLY and CDR2 is FYNNEI. CDR3 region: CASSEQKNYGYTF. CDR3 DNA sequence: TGTGCCAGCAGTGAACAGAAAAACTATGGCTACACCTTC.

This chain uses TRBV4-1 with TRBJ1-1; TRBD1 might be the D (6 bases). The length of the CDR3 is 16 residues. V lost 1 base to trimming and J lost 3 bases, with 15 bases between them. Germline V gene sequence: CDR1 MGHRA, CDR2 YSYEKL. The CDR3 DNA follows: TGCGCCAGCAGCCAAGGGGGGGGCGGGGAGGACACTGAAGCTTTCTTT. It codes for CASSQGGGGEDTEAFF.

The CDR3 sequence: CASSEQGILYGYTF. In DNA form, the CDR3 reads TGTGCCAGCAGTGAACAGGGAATCCTTTATGGCTACACCTTC. This chain links TRBV6-1 with TRBJ1-2; D is possibly TRBD1 (5 bases). Trimming took off 2 bases at V and 5 bases at J, with 12 bases between the two ends. This CDR3 spans 14 amino acids. Germline CDR1 reads MNHNS; CDR2 reads SASEGT.

The V and J genes are TRBV5-1 and TRBJ1-4; TRBD1 matches 9 bases. After removal of 0 bases from V and 8 bases from J, the junction contained 8 bases not matched to a gene. CDR1 and CDR2 from the germline V gene are SGHRS and YFSETQ. The CDR3 extends over 16 amino acids. The CDR3 loop reads CASSLGGTGRNEKLFF. In DNA, the CDR3 is TGCGCCAGCAGCTTGGGAGGGACAGGGCGAAACGAAAAACTGTTTTTT.

The V and J genes are TRBV5-4 and TRBJ2-7, with TRBD2 matching 8 bases. Trimming cost V 3 bases and J 5 bases; bases outside gene matches: 7. From germline, CDR1 is SGHNT and CDR2 YYREEE (reference sequence). CDR3 length: 14 amino acids. The CDR3: CASSSAGAPHEQYF. In DNA form, the CDR3 reads TGTGCCAGCAGCTCAGCGGGAGCACCCCACGAGCAGTACTTC.

The chain has TRBV5-1 and TRBJ2-5, with 7 bases matching TRBD2. The CDR3 length is 15 residues. CDR1 SGHRS and CDR2 YFSETQ come from the germline V gene. V was clipped by 7 bases and J by 1 base; unmatched bases: 10. CDR3 protein: CASRRGGGAQETQYF. CDR3 nucleotides: TGCGCCAGCCGCCGCGGGGGAGGGGCCCAAGAGACCCAGTACTTC.

The chain carries TRBV29-1 and TRBJ1-1; possible D gene TRBD1, 5 bases. From germline, CDR1 is SQVTM and CDR2 ANQGSEA. This CDR3 contains 13 residues. Deletions cut 1 base from V and 11 bases from J, with 17 bases between. CDR3 in amino acids: CSVEGRGEVEAFF. Written as DNA, the CDR3 is TGCAGCGTTGAAGGGCGGGGGGAAGTGGAGGCTTTCTTT.

V usage is TRBV27 and J usage is TRBJ1-5; 10 bases map to TRBD1. Germline CDR1 reads MNHEY; CDR2 reads SMNVEV (reference sequence). This CDR3 has 15 residues. V shed 7 bases and J 4 bases; nucleotides not matched to a gene: 7. This CDR3 is CASTPDRGNNQPQHF. For the CDR3, the DNA is TGTGCCAGCACCCCGGACAGGGGGAATAATCAGCCCCAGCATTTT.

This clone was detected once. The rearrangement links TRBV6-5 to TRBJ2-3, with a weak D call TRBD1 (5 bases). There are 15 residues in the CDR3. Trimming left V 2 bases short and J 5 bases short, with 14 bases between. CDR1 and CDR2 (germline): MNHEY, SVGAGI. The CDR3 bases are TGTGCCAGCAGTTACAGTTGGGGCAGGGTAGATACGCAGTATTTT. Translated: CASSYSWGRVDTQYF.

The chain couples TRBV5-1 to TRBJ1-1, with D maybe TRBD1 (6 bases). V was cut by 0 bases and J by 7 bases, with 13 bases left in between. The CDR3 runs to 14 residues. CDR1 and CDR2 from the germline V gene are SGHRS and YFSETQ. CDR3 sequence: CASSLGPQGSEAFF. The CDR3 bases are TGCGCCAGCAGCTTGGGCCCGCAGGGGAGTGAAGCTTTCTTT.

J is TRBJ2-1 and V is TRBV7-6, with D perhaps matching TRBD2 (7 bases). Germline V gene lookup returns CDR1 SGHVS and CDR2 FNYEAQ. V was cut by 1 base and J by 7 bases, with 23 bases left in between. This CDR3 region has 18 residues. CDR3 bases: TGTGCCAGCAGCTTAGAGAGGTTTCCGGGGGGCCGTCAAAATGAGCAGTTCTTC. Amino acids: CASSLERFPGGRQNEQFF.

V usage is TRBV6-5 and J usage is TRBJ1-2; 8 bases fit TRBD1. In germline, CDR1 is MNHEY, CDR2 SVGAGI. Trimming cost V 3 bases and J 5 bases; bases outside gene matches: 5. The CDR3 consists of 14 residues. The CDR3 is CASSYTGGGYGYTF. The DNA of the CDR3 is TGTGCCAGCAGTTATACAGGGGGGGGGTATGGCTACACCTTC.

J is TRBJ2-7 and V is TRBV2; tentative D call: TRBD2 (5 bases). V shed 5 bases and J shed 5 bases, with 16 bases lying between them. The CDR3 runs to 14 residues. Germline CDR1 is SNHLY and CDR2 is FYNNEI. The CDR3: CASSSGSPTHEQYF. The CDR3 DNA is TGTGCCAGCAGTTCGGGGTCGCCTACGCACGAGCAGTACTTC.

The V and J genes are TRBV28 and TRBJ1-2; D is uncertain. Trimming removed 11 bases at V and 6 bases at J, with 13 bases between. Germline V gene lookup returns CDR1 MDHEN and CDR2 SYDVKM. The CDR3 extends over 11 amino acids. As DNA, the CDR3 is TGTGCCGTCCTAGCGGGCCATGGCTACACCTTC. Translation: CAVLAGHGYTF.